A selection of T cell receptor beta chains follows, all from one sample in a study of graft-versus-host responses after intestinal transplantation. Sequenced by immunoSEQ multiplex PCR; TCRdb stores in-frame clones only, minus some. The sample lists just under 1,100 clones; roughly 75% were seen once. The input for sequencing was ileum tissue, taken 7 days after intestinal transplantation. The source of these receptors is a human patient who received an intestinal transplant, so some T cells may come from the graft donor. CDR3s include the opening cysteine and the closing phenylalanine or tryptophan. D genes are given only for firm matches. Clone size, where shown, is once, few, many, or a class for clones that have expanded.

CDR3: CAIRGISGEGEQYF
DNA: TGTGCCATCAGGGGGATAAGCGGGGAGGGTGAGCAGTACTTC
V: TRBV10-3
D: TRBD2
length: 14
size: -
J: TRBJ2-7

CDR3: CAWTHGRSSYEQYF
DNA: TGTGCCTGGACTCACGGGAGATCCTCATACGAGCAGTACTTC
V: TRBV30
D: -
length: 14
size: -
J: TRBJ2-7

CDR3: CASSVGGGLAGNTIYF
DNA: TGTGCCAGCAGCGTAGGCGGGGGGCTAGCCGGAAACACCATATATTTT
V: TRBV9
D: -
length: 16
size: once
J: TRBJ1-3

CDR3: CASRKMTGGTEAFF
DNA: TGTGCCAGCAGAAAGATGACAGGGGGCACTGAAGCTTTCTTT
V: TRBV28
D: TRBD1
length: 14
size: -
J: TRBJ1-1

CDR3: CASSEESRIGKTYGYTF
DNA: TGTGCCAGCAGTGAAGAGAGCCGCATCGGAAAGACCTATGGCTACACCTTC
V: TRBV6-1
D: -
length: 17
size: -
J: TRBJ1-2

CDR3: CASRPAPGGATDTQYF
DNA: TGTGCCAGCAGACCTGCCCCCGGGGGGGCAACAGATACGCAGTATTTT
V: TRBV5-6
D: TRBD2
length: 16
size: -
J: TRBJ2-3

CDR3: CASSAGTFYGYTF
DNA: TGCGCCAGCAGCGCCGGGACGTTCTATGGCTACACCTTC
V: TRBV5-1
D: -
length: 13
size: -
J: TRBJ1-2

CDR3: CASWGQPMNTEAFF
DNA: TGTGCCAGCTGGGGACAGCCCATGAACACTGAAGCTTTCTTT
V: TRBV28
D: TRBD1
length: 14
size: -
J: TRBJ1-1

CDR3: CSVGFRTGGGTGELFF
DNA: TGCAGCGTGGGGTTTCGGACAGGGGGGGGCACCGGGGAGCTGTTTTTT
V: TRBV29-1
D: TRBD1
length: 16
size: -
J: TRBJ2-2

CDR3: CASSKTGGAVAEAFF
DNA: TGTGCCAGCAGTAAGACAGGGGGCGCGGTTGCTGAAGCTTTCTTT
V: TRBV6-5
D: TRBD1
length: 15
size: -
J: TRBJ1-1

CDR3: CASSGQGYNSPLHF
DNA: TGTGCCAGCAGCGGGCAGGGTTATAATTCACCCCTCCACTTT
V: TRBV7-9
D: -
length: 14
size: once
J: TRBJ1-6

CDR3: CASKGLAGFADTQYF
DNA: TGTGCCAGCAAGGGACTAGCGGGGTTTGCAGATACGCAGTATTTT
V: TRBV5-6
D: TRBD2
length: 15
size: -
J: TRBJ2-3

CDR3: CATSLQGARWGYTF
DNA: TGTGCCACGTCCCTTCAGGGGGCCCGTTGGGGCTACACCTTC
V: TRBV10-3
D: TRBD1
length: 14
size: -
J: TRBJ1-2

CDR3: CASSYTGGTGNTIYF
DNA: TGTGCCAGCAGTTACACAGGGGGCACTGGAAACACCATATATTTT
V: TRBV6-5
D: TRBD1
length: 15
size: -
J: TRBJ1-3

CDR3: CASSVGAGSALNTEAFF
DNA: TGTGCCAGCAGCGTAGGGGCAGGGAGTGCCCTGAACACTGAAGCTTTCTTT
V: TRBV9
D: -
length: 17
size: -
J: TRBJ1-1

CDR3: CASSFQDKAFF
DNA: TGTGCCAGCAGTTTCCAAGATAAAGCTTTCTTT
V: TRBV28
D: -
length: 11
size: -
J: TRBJ1-1

CDR3: CASSTGLAGGPSSYEQYF
DNA: TGCGCCAGCAGCACGGGACTAGCGGGGGGCCCCAGCTCCTACGAGCAGTACTTC
V: TRBV5-1
D: TRBD2
length: 18
size: -
J: TRBJ2-7

CDR3: CASSFAGGPNNEQFF
DNA: TGTGCCAGCAGTTTTGCGGGGGGGCCTAACAATGAGCAGTTCTTC
V: TRBV6-1
D: TRBD2
length: 15
size: -
J: TRBJ2-1

CDR3: CASSPGGVPYEQYF
DNA: TGTGCCAGCAGCCCGGGGGGCGTCCCCTACGAGCAGTACTTC
V: TRBV6-6
D: -
length: 14
size: -
J: TRBJ2-7

CDR3: CASRGTSADTQYF
DNA: TGTGCCAGCAGGGGGACATCGGCAGATACGCAGTATTTT
V: TRBV6-1
D: -
length: 13
size: -
J: TRBJ2-3

CDR3: CASSPAQGGNSPLHF
DNA: TGTGCCAGCAGCCCGGCGCAGGGAGGAAATTCACCCCTCCACTTT
V: TRBV11-2
D: -
length: 15
size: -
J: TRBJ1-6

CDR3: CASSLGPGTTYNEQFF
DNA: TGTGCCAGCAGCTTAGGTCCGGGGACCACCTACAATGAGCAGTTCTTC
V: TRBV11-3
D: -
length: 16
size: -
J: TRBJ2-1

CDR3: CASSYEGNTIYF
DNA: TGTGCCAGCAGTTACGAGGGAAACACCATATATTTT
V: TRBV6-5
D: -
length: 12
size: -
J: TRBJ1-3

CDR3: CAISEPQGAFQPQHF
DNA: TGTGCCATCAGTGAGCCCCAGGGGGCCTTTCAGCCCCAGCATTTT
V: TRBV10-3
D: TRBD1
length: 15
size: -
J: TRBJ1-5

CDR3: CASTRTVNLNTEAFF
DNA: TGTGCCAGTACCCGAACGGTGAATTTGAACACTGAAGCTTTCTTT
V: TRBV19
D: -
length: 15
size: -
J: TRBJ1-1